This T cell receptor (beta chain) emerged from a study of shared clonotypes between healthy human individuals. The protocol was immunoSEQ multiplex PCR, while the TCRdb copy is restricted to in-frame clones and leaves out a portion. Of around 2.3 million clones listed, around 95% were seen once; the top ten hold more than 0.1%. All participating donors were Caucasian adults from Nashville, Tennessee. Germline V gives CDR1 MNHEY, CDR2 SMNVEV (reference sequence). CDR3 length equals 15 residues. The V segment lost 6 bases and the J segment 3 bases; nucleotides outside the gene matches: 11. The TCR originated in a man between 18 and 35 years old in good health. The chain employs TRBV27 and TRBJ2-7; 7 bases align to TRBD1. The sequencing sample was made of naive CD4+ T cells sorted from blood. The subset is: CD45RA+ positively selected. The CDR3 DNA reads TGTGCCAGCAGCCTAACGGGGACAGTCAACTACGAGCAGTACTTC. Its protein is CASSLTGTVNYEQYF.